The clone carrying this T cell receptor (beta chain) occurred a few times. Its antigen is undetermined. The sample comes from a study of T cells after yellow fever vaccination. Study-wide findings and caveats: Few clonotypes appeared in both CD4 and CD8 compartments.

TCRdb reprocessed the 5' RACE reads via MiXCR and lists one record per CDR3 protein. The sample gives 95,000 to 150,000 distinct CDR3 sequences, roughly 15% of which show up once; 40% to 45% is in the top ten. The CDR3 is made up of 16 amino acids. Germline V gives CDR1 SEHNR, CDR2 FQNEAQ (reference sequence). J lost 4 bases, V lost 4 bases, and 9 bases had no gene match. The sequence was obtained from a man between 18 and 29 years old who received the YFV17D yellow fever vaccine. Sequencing used CD8+ T cells sorted from PBMCs, obtained 5 days after the yellow fever booster vaccination. J is TRBJ2-3 and V is TRBV7-9; 9 bases line up with TRBD2. This CDR3 reads CASSWAPGLASDTQYF. CDR3 nucleotide sequence: TGTGCCAGCAGCTGGGCGCCGGGACTAGCATCAGATACGCAGTATTTT.